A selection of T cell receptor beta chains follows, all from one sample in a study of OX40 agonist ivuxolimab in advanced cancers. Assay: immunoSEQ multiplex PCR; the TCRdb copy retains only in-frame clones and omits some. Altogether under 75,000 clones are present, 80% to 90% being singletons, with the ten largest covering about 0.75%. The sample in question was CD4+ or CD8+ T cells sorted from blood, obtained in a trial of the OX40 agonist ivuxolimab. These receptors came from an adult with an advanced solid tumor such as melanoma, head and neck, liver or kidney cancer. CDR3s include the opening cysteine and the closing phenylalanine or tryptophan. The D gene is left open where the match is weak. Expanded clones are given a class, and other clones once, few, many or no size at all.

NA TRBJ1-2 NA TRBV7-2 TGTGCCAGCAGCGGAGGTAGGGGCTATGGCTACACCTTC CASSGGRGYGYTF
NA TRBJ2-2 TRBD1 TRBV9 TGTGCCAGCAGCGCCGCCGGGACAGCGAACACCGGGGAGCTGTTTTTT CASSAAGTANTGELFF
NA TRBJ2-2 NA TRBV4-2 TGTGCCAGCAGCCAAGTTGGTGACACCGGGGAGCTGTTTTTT CASSQVGDTGELFF
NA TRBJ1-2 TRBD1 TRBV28 TGTGCCAGCAGTTCCCCCGGGACAGGGGAATATGGCTACACCTTC CASSSPGTGEYGYTF
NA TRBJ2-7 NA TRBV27 TGTGCCAGCAGTTTAGCGGCCACCCTCGAGCAGTACTTC CASSLAATLEQYF
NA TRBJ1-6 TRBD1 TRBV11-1 TGTGCCAGCAGCCCGAGGGGGACAGGGGACTCACCCCTCCACTTT CASSPRGTGDSPLHF
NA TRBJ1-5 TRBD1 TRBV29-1 TGCAGCGTTTCGGACAGGGGGTCCGGTCAGCCCCAGCATTTT CSVSDRGSGQPQHF
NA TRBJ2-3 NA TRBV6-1 TGTGCCAGCATCCTCGAAGGCCCAGATACGCAGTATTTT CASILEGPDTQYF
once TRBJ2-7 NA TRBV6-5 TGTGCCAGCAGCCGTACAGTAGGCGAGCAGTACTTC CASSRTVGEQYF
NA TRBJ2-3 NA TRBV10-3 TGTGCCATCAGTGAAGCAGCGGATACGCAGTATTTT CAISEAADTQYF
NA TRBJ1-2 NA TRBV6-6 TGTGCCAGCAGGGCCGGAACACAGAGTATCGGCTACACCTTC CASRAGTQSIGYTF
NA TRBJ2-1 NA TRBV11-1 TGTGCCAGCAGCTTTCACAATGAGCAGTTCTTC CASSFHNEQFF
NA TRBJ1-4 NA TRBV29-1 TGCAGCGTCTCGATTGACAGAATGAGGCCTGAAAAACTGTTTTTT CSVSIDRMRPEKLFF
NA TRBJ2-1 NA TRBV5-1 TGCGCCAGCAGCCGAACAGGGGAGGGATACGCTGAGCAGTTCTTC CASSRTGEGYAEQFF
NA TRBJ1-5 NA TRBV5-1 TGCGCCAGCAGCCGGGACTCCGGGGGCAATCAGCCCCAGCATTTT CASSRDSGGNQPQHF
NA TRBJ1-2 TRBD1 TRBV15 TGTGCCACCAGCAGGGACAGGGGAGCCAACTATGGCTACACCTTC CATSRDRGANYGYTF
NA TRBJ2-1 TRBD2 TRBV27 TGTGCCAGCAGTTTTTCCGGGCTAGCGGGAGGGATCTACAATGAGCAGTTCTTC CASSFSGLAGGIYNEQFF
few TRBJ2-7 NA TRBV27 TGTGCCAGCAGTAAGACCGGGACTCGGCACTACGAGCAGTACTTC CASSKTGTRHYEQYF
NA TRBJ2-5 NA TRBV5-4 TGTGCCAGCAGCGTACAAGGCTTCCGGGAGACCCAGTACTTC CASSVQGFRETQYF
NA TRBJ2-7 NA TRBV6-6 TGTGCCAGCAGTCCGGGACACTCCTACGAGCAGTACTTC CASSPGHSYEQYF
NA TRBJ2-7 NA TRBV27 TGTGCCAGCACGGACACCAGCTCCTACGAGCAGTACTTC CASTDTSSYEQYF
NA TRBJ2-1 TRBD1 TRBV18 TGTGCCAGCTCACCACCGGACAGGGAAAATGAGCAGTTCTTC CASSPPDRENEQFF
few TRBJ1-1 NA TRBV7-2 TGTGCCAGCAGCTTAGTGCTACTGGGGACTGAAGCTTTCTTT CASSLVLLGTEAFF
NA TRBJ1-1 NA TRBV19 TGTGCCAGTACCCCGGCCGGGAGGAGGACTGAAGCTTTCTTT CASTPAGRRTEAFF
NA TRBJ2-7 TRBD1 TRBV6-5 TGTGCCAGCAGTTTGACCGGGACAGGGAGAGGCGAGCAGTACTTC CASSLTGTGRGEQYF
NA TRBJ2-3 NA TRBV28 TGTGCCAGCACCGAAGGCAGGGAACGGGTGTATTTT CASTEGRERVYF
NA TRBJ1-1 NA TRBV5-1 TGCGCCAGCAGCTTGGTGCCGGCGGGGAACACTGAAGCTTTCTTT CASSLVPAGNTEAFF
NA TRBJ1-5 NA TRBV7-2 TGTGCCAGCAGCTTAGGGACGTCTAGCAATCAGCCCCAGCATTTT CASSLGTSSNQPQHF
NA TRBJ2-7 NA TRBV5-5 TGTGCCAGCAGCTTCGACAGTCCCTACGAGCAGTACTTC CASSFDSPYEQYF
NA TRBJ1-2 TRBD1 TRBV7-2 TGTGCCAGCAGCTCCCCGGACAGGGCCAACTATGGCTACACCTTC CASSSPDRANYGYTF
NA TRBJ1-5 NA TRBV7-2 TGTGCCAGCAGCTTGGAAGGGGTAGGGGATCAGCCCCAGCATTTT CASSLEGVGDQPQHF
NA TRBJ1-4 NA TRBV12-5 TGTGCTAGTGGTTTGGGACAGGTCGCGAATGAAAAACTGTTTTTT CASGLGQVANEKLFF
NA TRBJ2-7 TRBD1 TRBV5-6 TGTGCCAGCAGCTTGATGGGCAGGGGGTACGAGCAGTACTTC CASSLMGRGYEQYF
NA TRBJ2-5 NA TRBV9 TGTGCCAGCAGCGTAGGGAGGGCAGGGAACGGTCTGGAGACCCAGTACTTC CASSVGRAGNGLETQYF
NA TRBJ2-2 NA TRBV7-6 TGTGCCAGCAGCTTAGCGGGGGCTATAGCCGGGGAGCTGTTTTTT CASSLAGAIAGELFF
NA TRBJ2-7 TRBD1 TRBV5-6 TGTGCCAGCAGCTTCTTGAATTATATGGACAGGGCTGTCGAGCAGTACTTC CASSFLNYMDRAVEQYF
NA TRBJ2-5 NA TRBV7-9 TGTGCCAGCAGCTTAGCGGGGCAGACCCAAGAGACCCAGTACTTC CASSLAGQTQETQYF
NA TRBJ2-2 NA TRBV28 TGTGCCAGCAGTTTTCGGTTGAGCCGGGTTAGGGCGAACACCGGGGAGCTGTTTTTT CASSFRLSRVRANTGELFF
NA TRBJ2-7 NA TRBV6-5 TGTGCCAGCAGCGGACTGGACTACGAGCAGTACTTC CASSGLDYEQYF
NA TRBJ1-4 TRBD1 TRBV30 TGTGCCTGGAGAGACAGGGGCCCCGAAAAACTGTTTTTT CAWRDRGPEKLFF